This T cell receptor beta chain is from a study of regulatory T cells in long-lasting Graves disease. Building the TCR beta libraries relied on iRepertoire HTBI primers, and CDR3 regions underwent Arm-PCR. One entry per CDR3 protein results from TCRdb running MiXCR on the multiplex PCR reads. The table includes 420,000 or so distinct CDR3 sequences, less than 20% detected once. Regarding time point: newly diagnosed GD, antithyroid drugs for less than 3 months. Construction of the TCR library relied on RNA isolated from PBMCs. This clonotype was observed many times. The junction had 10 bases not matched to a gene; V was cut back by 5 bases and J by 6 bases. The CDR3 is made up of 16 amino acids. The germline CDR1 and CDR2 sequences are SGHTA and FQGTGA. These data were also filed under a second study, of T cells in Graves' hyperthyroidism and ophthalmopathy. That work contributes: On the basis of clinical symptoms, serum thyroxine and TRAb, thyroid ultrasound and orbital computed tomography, diagnoses were made.

V gene TRBV7-3 combines with J gene TRBJ2-3, with 11 bases fitting TRBD2. The sample was peripheral blood mononuclear cells (PBMCs), taken at new diagnosis, from a patient treated with antithyroid drugs. The clonotype comes from a woman under 30 with Graves disease. The CDR3 here is CASSLRLAGSTDTQYF. The CDR3 DNA follows: TGTGCCAGCAGCCTCCGACTAGCGGGGTCCACGGATACGCAGTATTTT.